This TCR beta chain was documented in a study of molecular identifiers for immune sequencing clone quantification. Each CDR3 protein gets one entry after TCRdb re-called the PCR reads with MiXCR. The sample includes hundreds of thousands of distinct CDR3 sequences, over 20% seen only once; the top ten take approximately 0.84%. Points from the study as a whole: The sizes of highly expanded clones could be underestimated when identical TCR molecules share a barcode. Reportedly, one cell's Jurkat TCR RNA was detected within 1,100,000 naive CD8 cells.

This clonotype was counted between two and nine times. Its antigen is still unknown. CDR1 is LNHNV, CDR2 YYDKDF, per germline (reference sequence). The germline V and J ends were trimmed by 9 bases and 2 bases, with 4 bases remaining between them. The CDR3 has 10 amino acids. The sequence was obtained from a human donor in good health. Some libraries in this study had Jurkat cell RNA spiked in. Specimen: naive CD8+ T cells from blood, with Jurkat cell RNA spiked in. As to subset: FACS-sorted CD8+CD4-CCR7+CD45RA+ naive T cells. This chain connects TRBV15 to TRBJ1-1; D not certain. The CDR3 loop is CATINTEAFF. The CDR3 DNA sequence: TGTGCCACGATTAACACTGAAGCTTTCTTT.